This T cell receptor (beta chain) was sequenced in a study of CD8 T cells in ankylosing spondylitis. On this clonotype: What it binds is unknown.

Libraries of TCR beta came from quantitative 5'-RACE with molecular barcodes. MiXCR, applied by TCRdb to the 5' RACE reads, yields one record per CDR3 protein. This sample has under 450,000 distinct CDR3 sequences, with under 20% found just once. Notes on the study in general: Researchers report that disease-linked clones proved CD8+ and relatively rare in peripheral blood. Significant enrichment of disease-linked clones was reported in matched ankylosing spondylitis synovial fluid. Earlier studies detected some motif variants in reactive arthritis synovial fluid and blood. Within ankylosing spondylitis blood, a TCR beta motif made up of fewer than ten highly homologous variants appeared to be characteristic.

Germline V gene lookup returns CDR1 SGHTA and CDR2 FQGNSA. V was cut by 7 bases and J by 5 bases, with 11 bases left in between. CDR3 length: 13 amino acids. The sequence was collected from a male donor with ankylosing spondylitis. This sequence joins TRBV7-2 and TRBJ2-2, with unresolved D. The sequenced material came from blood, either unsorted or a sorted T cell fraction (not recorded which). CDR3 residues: CASTPRGTGELFF. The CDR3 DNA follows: TGTGCCAGCACCCCCCGTGGGACCGGGGAGCTGTTTTTT.